Shown below are 19 T cell receptor beta chains from a single sample sequenced in a study of tumor-infiltrating lymphocytes in oesophageal squamous cell carcinoma. TCRdb re-called the PCR reads with MiXCR, one entry per CDR3 protein. The sample lists under 3,500 distinct CDR3 sequences, roughly 17% occurring once. The sample taken for sequencing was esophageal tumor tissue. The receptors here all came from a male donor with esophageal squamous cell carcinoma.

This clonotype was seen a handful of times. The conserved final phenylalanine or tryptophan is absent from the CDR3, which likely points to a read error. The limits of the CDR3 on the DNA are not certain, so only TCRdb's listed CDR3 is given. This chain connects TRBV27 to TRBJ2-7; the D call TRBD2 from the table was never checked on the DNA. The CDR3 sequence runs 11 residues, both termini included. Germline values: CDR1 MNHEY, CDR2 SMNVEV (reference sequence). The CDR3 sequence is CASSFLPSGSG.

Points on this clonotype: The CDR3 does not close with the conserved phenylalanine or tryptophan, likely indicating a read error. It is unclear where the CDR3 begins or ends on the DNA, so no DNA is shown, and the CDR3 is as TCRdb lists it. The genes are TRBV6-2 or TRBV6-3 and TRBJ2-3; the table's D gene call, TRBD1, was not cross checked with the DNA. Germline CDR1 reads MNHEY; CDR2 reads SVGEGT. The CDR3 is 13 residues long, counting both termini. CDR3 region: CASRTGYGKEQFC.

This clonotype is labeled as medium-sized. The CDR3 sequence is CASSWAAGQGKGEQYF. DNA for the CDR3: TGTGCCAGCAGTTGGGCGGCTGGACAGGGGAAGGGGGAGCAGTACTTC. The chain joins TRBV6-1 to TRBJ2-7, with 9 bases fitting TRBD1. The CDR3 has 16 amino acids. CDR1 is MNHNS and CDR2 is SASEGT in the germline V gene. J gave up 7 bases and V 5 bases, and 15 bases lay outside the gene matches.

This clonotype ranks as medium-sized. This chain joins TRBV11-2 and TRBJ2-5, with TRBD2 matching 8 bases. J lost 0 bases, V lost 1 base, and 13 bases had no gene match. Germline V gene data show CDR1 as SGHAT and CDR2 as FQNNGV. The CDR3 extends over 19 amino acids. The DNA for the CDR3 is TGTGCCAGCAGCTTAGGATTGGCGGGGGGTAATCTGTACCAAGAGACCCAGTACTTC. It specifies CASSLGLAGGNLYQETQYF.

This clonotype ranks as medium-sized. This chain links TRBV6-1 with TRBJ1-1; D perhaps matches TRBD1 (5 bases). CDR1 is MNHNS and CDR2 is SASEGT in the germline V gene. V lost 7 bases and J lost 4, with 28 bases in between. The CDR3 loop spans 18 amino acids. The DNA for the CDR3 is TGTGCCAGCACCACTCAGGGTTTCGTTAACTTGGGAGGCACTGAAGCTTTCTTT. Protein product: CASTTQGFVNLGGTEAFF.

This clonotype was seen many times. This chain connects TRBV15 to TRBJ2-5; no clear D. This CDR3 is 13 amino acids long. V was shortened by 0 bases and J by 5 bases, with 7 bases between the two germline ends. The germline V gene has CDR1 LNHNV and CDR2 YYDKDF (reference sequence). This CDR3 reads CATSRDQVETQYF. The CDR3 DNA reads as TGTGCCACCAGCAGAGATCAGGTGGAGACCCAGTACTTC. The variable domain in full, with the rest retrieved from reference TRBV15 and TRBJ2-5, is DAMVIQNPRYQVTQFGKPVTLSCSQTLNHNVMYWYQQKSSQAPKLLFHYYDKDFNNEADTPDNFQSRRPNTSFCFLDIRSPGLGDTAMYLCATSRDQVETQYFGPGTRLLVL.

Many counts were recorded for this clonotype. The chain is built from TRBV20-1 and TRBJ2-4, with D maybe TRBD1 (6 bases). The CDR3 length is 15 residues. V shed 6 bases and J shed 0 bases, with 15 bases lying between them. Germline CDR1 and CDR2: DFQATT and SNEGSKA (reference sequence). CDR3 protein: CSALGQILAKNIQYF. The CDR3 DNA sequence: TGCAGTGCCCTTGGACAGATTCTAGCCAAAAACATTCAGTACTTC.

This clonotype was seen ten or more times. The rearrangement links TRBV5-4 to TRBJ2-2; 7 bases match TRBD1. J gave up 4 bases and V 4 bases, and 10 bases lay outside the gene matches. The germline gives CDR1 SGHNT, CDR2 YYREEE (reference sequence). CDR3 length: 16 amino acids. The CDR3 sequence: CASSGTTGLGTGELFF. The CDR3 DNA sequence: TGTGCCAGCAGCGGGACGACAGGGTTGGGCACCGGGGAGCTGTTTTTT.

As for this clonotype: The CDR3 ends on some other residue instead of the conserved phenylalanine or tryptophan, so this is likely a read error. No DNA is shown, since the ends of the CDR3 on it are uncertain; the CDR3 is the one TCRdb lists. The V and J genes are TRBV6-1 and TRBJ2-7. Inclusive of both ends, the CDR3 amounts to 16 amino acids. Germline V gene data show CDR1 as MNHNS and CDR2 as SASEGT. Here the CDR3 reads CASSEALGVYGYTFGS.

To note about this clonotype: A much more abundant neighbour one base away suggests this may be a read error. J is TRBJ2-5 and V is TRBV24-1; D tentatively reads TRBD1 or TRBD2 (5 bases each). In germline, CDR1 is KGHDR, CDR2 SFDVKD. The CDR3 length is 17 residues. CDR3 DNA sequence: TGTGCCACCAGTGATTTTTGGGGACCTTTGAACACCGGGGAGCTGTATTTT. Residues: CATSDFWGPLNTGELYF.

This chain uses TRBV7-6 with TRBJ2-3; TRBD2 matches 8 bases. Germline CDR1 and CDR2: SGHVS and FNYEAQ. Germline trimming cut 8 bases from V and 5 bases from J; bases unmatched to any gene: 12. This CDR3 is built from 15 residues. CDR3 loop: CASGPWRGVRDTQYF. CDR3 in DNA: TGTGCCAGCGGCCCCTGGCGGGGGGTCAGAGATACGCAGTATTTT.

This clonotype showed up many times. Since a much larger clone is just one base distant, this may be a read error. The chain recombines TRBV6-1 with TRBJ2-1, with no clear D. The J call may not be correct, given that the DNA end is closer to TRBJ2-7. CDR1 is MNHNS and CDR2 is SASEGT in the germline V gene. This CDR3 has 15 residues. The CDR3 coding sequence is TGTGCCAGCAGGCTTGGCGGCCACTCCTACAATGAGCAGTACTTC. It encodes CASRLGGHSYNEQYF.

By share of the sample, this clonotype is medium-sized (0.01 to 0.1%). This rearrangement joins TRBV12-3 or TRBV12-4 to TRBJ2-3, with TRBD2 identical over 11 bases. The V segment lost 7 bases and the J segment 6 bases; nucleotides outside the gene matches: 9. The CDR3 has 15 amino acids. The CDR3 here is CASTFSGGGMDTQYF. The CDR3 bases are TGTGCCAGCACATTTAGCGGGGGGGGAATGGATACGCAGTATTTT.

By share of the sample, this clonotype is large (0.1 to 1%). The chain uses TRBV7-8 and TRBJ2-2; D remains unclear. CDR1 is SGHVS, CDR2 FQNEAQ, per germline. The V gene lost 5 bases and the J gene lost 6 bases, with 13 bases spanning the gap. This CDR3 has 14 residues. The CDR3 loop is CASSPQVGAGELFF. The CDR3 DNA reads as TGTGCCAGCAGCCCCCAGGTTGGGGCCGGGGAGCTGTTTTTT.

The table lists this clonotype with a count of one. A much bigger clone sits one base away, suggesting this may be a read error. This chain links TRBV2 with TRBJ2-2; tentatively, D is TRBD1 (5 bases). The V and J ends lost 8 bases and 4 bases respectively, with 11 bases between them. CDR1 and CDR2 (germline): SNHLY, FYNNEI. The CDR3 spans 13 residues. The CDR3 is CASEGQGTGELFF. The CDR3 DNA follows: TGTGCCAGCGAAGGGCAGGGCACCGGGGAGCTGTTTTTT.

This clonotype is medium-sized in the sample. The DNA for the CDR3 is TGTGCCAGCAGCCAAGATAGGCCTGGCGGCAAGTTCTTC. Translating it yields CASSQDRPGGKFF. This chain uses TRBV14 with TRBJ2-1; D unresolved. Between the trimmed V and J ends, which lost 0 bases and 14 bases, there was a span of 14 bases. Per the germline V gene, CDR1 is SGHDN and CDR2 is FVKESK. The CDR3 has 13 residues. The entire variable domain, with the rest obtained from reference TRBV14 and TRBJ2-1, is as follows: EAGVTQFPSHSVIEKGQTVTLRCDPISGHDNLYWYRRVMGKEIKFLLHFVKESKQDESGMPNNRFLAERTGGTYSTLKVQPAELEDSGVYFCASSQDRPGGKFFGPGTRLTVL.

Concerning this clonotype itself: Given the absence of the conserved phenylalanine or tryptophan at the CDR3 end, a read error is likely. Because the CDR3's place on the DNA is in doubt, the DNA is left out and the CDR3 is given as listed by TCRdb. The chain employs TRBV12-3 or TRBV12-4 and TRBJ2-7. The CDR3 extends over 13 residues, inclusive of both ends. This chain's CDR3 is CASSLRDEQYFGS.

About this clonotype: No conserved phenylalanine or tryptophan is present at the end of the CDR3, so a read error is the likely explanation. The DNA is omitted, as the CDR3 cannot be located on it reliably, and the CDR3 follows TCRdb's listing. The J gene is TRBJ2-4, the V gene TRBV5-1; TRBD1, as called in the table, went unchecked against the DNA. Germline-derived CDR1 and CDR2 are SGHRS and YFSETQ. From its first to its last residue, the CDR3 has 9 amino acids. This CDR3 is CASSSTGGA.

Only a few counts were recorded for this clonotype. The CDR3 does not end in the conserved phenylalanine or tryptophan, so this is likely a read error. It is unclear where the CDR3 begins or ends on the DNA, so no DNA is shown, and the CDR3 is as TCRdb lists it. The chain recombines TRBV12-3 or TRBV12-4 with TRBJ2-5; whether TRBD1, the table's D call, matches the DNA was not checked. With termini counted, the CDR3 has 16 amino acids. CDR3 sequence reads: CASTPTGDLRGYTFGS.